This TCR beta chain was identified in a study of identical twins (dated by TCRdb to between 2015 and 2016). About the full investigation: TCR alpha and beta repertoires from monozygotic twins, unrelated adults of various ages and cord blood were deep-sequenced to test whether fetal clonotypes persist. To rule out contamination, the twin experiments were replicated at different times with different library preparation protocols.

Every donor was a healthy Caucasian. The twin cohort consisted of three pairs of female monozygotic twins, all aged about 18 to 29 years. RNA for TCR libraries was isolated from peripheral blood mononuclear cells. The library relied on 5' RACE. The sample was run on an Illumina HiSeq 2000. Template switching added a universal primer binding site, and the final cDNA carried a unique molecular identifier that allowed TCR cDNA molecules to be counted accurately. First-strand cDNA for TCR alpha and beta chains was synthesized from specific primers in the conserved constant-segment region. Each cDNA library was double barcoded, with a SMART-Mk sample barcode plus Illumina barcodes, to control for contamination. TruSeq adapter sequences and Illumina sample barcodes were added in two successive PCR steps. The TCR alpha and beta cDNA libraries were sequenced on the Illumina HiSeq platform using custom primers. The published analysis was carried out like this. MiGEC was used to process raw reads and extract unique molecular identifiers, and MiXCR was used to find CDR3 positions. Recombination models were inferred per individual with the repgenHMM and IGoR tools using an EM algorithm. Shared clonotype analysis was performed with the tcR package in R, normalizing sharing by the product of cloneset sizes. To study raw recombination free of thymic and clonal selection effects, out-of-frame nonproductive sequences were analyzed. TCRdb reprocessed the public reads (quality trimming at Q25 with fastp, clone calling with MiXCR) and kept in-frame beta chains. Duplicate CDR3 protein sequences are folded into a single record with the most common DNA and genes. The V and J calls shown here were made by TCRdb, not taken from the authors' results. Here the sample has roughly 630,000 distinct CDR3 sequences; 7.1% occur a single time. The ten largest clones add up to 1.6% of the sample.

Comments on this clonotype: The antigen this receptor binds is unknown. The record has no base qualities; no much larger clone is one base away.

Cut back by 2 bases and 4 bases, the V and J ends lie 13 bases apart. Looking up the germline V gene yields CDR1 SGHDT and CDR2 YYEEEE. Inclusive of the bounding cysteine and phenylalanine, the CDR3 is 14 residues long. The read is trimmed to its CDR3 DNA, 42 bases read in frame from base 1. General conclusions and limits of the study: A weaker excess of twin sharing was found in beta out-of-frame sequences because the signal-to-noise ratio was lowered by fewer shared sequences. Compared with coincidental sharing between unrelated individuals, out-of-frame TCR alpha sequences shared between twins showed an excess of sequences with low generation probability. Abundant cord blood beta clonotypes carried fewer insertions; young adult naive repertoires showed a weaker similar trend, while memory repertoires showed none. Recombination models systematically underestimated out-of-frame TCR alpha sharing in monozygotic twins but agreed with sharing between unrelated individuals. Invariant T cells such as MAIT and iNKT could partly confound zero-insertion analyses, although diverse VJ usage argued against such confounding for most clonotypes. Conclusions relied on cross-sectional statistical analysis, since the same donors could not be followed over many years.

These data are also associated with another study on yellow fever vaccine responses in identical twins. Drawing on the second study: The T cell response to vaccination in identical twins was reported by the authors to appear partly convergent and partly personalized. In identical twins, the study followed T cell clones that responded to the vaccine with precision.

The clonotype was recovered from a woman between 18 and 29 years old in good health. This receptor chain uses TRBV5-6 and TRBJ2-7; the D gene remains uncertain. Sequencing was performed on PBMCs. The CDR3 has the sequence CASSFSETSYEQYF. Read as DNA, the sequence is TGTGCCAGCAGCTTTTCTGAGACATCGTACGAGCAGTACTTC.